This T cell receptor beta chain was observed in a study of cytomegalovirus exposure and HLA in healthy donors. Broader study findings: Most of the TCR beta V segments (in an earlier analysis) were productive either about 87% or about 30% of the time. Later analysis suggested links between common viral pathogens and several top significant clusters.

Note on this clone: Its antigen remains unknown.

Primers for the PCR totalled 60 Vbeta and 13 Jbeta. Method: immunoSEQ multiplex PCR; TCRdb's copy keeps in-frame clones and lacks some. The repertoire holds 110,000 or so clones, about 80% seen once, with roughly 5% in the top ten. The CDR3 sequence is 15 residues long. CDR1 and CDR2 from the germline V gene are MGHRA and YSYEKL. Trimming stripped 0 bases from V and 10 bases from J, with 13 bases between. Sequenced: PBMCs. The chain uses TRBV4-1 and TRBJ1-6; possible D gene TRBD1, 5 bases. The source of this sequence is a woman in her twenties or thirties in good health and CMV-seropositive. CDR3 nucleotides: TGCGCCAGCAGCCAAGATTTGGCAGGGAGGTCACCCCTCCACTTT. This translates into CASSQDLAGRSPLHF.